These 27 T cell receptor beta chains came from one sample sequenced in a study of OX40 agonist ivuxolimab in advanced cancers. Sequencing was performed with immunoSEQ multiplex PCR; in TCRdb, only in-frame clones are kept and a portion is missing. Found here are 50,000 to 65,000 clones, about 91% of them singletons; the top ten hold approximately 3%. The material sequenced was CD4+ or CD8+ T cells sorted from blood, taken in a trial of the OX40 agonist ivuxolimab. These receptors all come from an adult with an advanced solid tumor such as melanoma, head and neck, liver or kidney cancer.

The rearrangement links TRBV2 to TRBJ2-5; the match to TRBD1 covers 8 bases. This CDR3 spans 13 amino acids. From germline, CDR1 is SNHLY and CDR2 FYNNEI. The J segment lost 5 bases and the V segment lost 8 bases, leaving 7 bases of the junction unmatched. CDR3 sequence reads: CASDRGGRETQYF. The CDR3, as DNA: TGTGCCAGCGACAGGGGAGGTAGGGAGACCCAGTACTTC.

This chain joins TRBV2 and TRBJ1-1; no clear D. Trimming stripped 7 bases from V and 1 base from J, with 13 bases between. Germline V CDR1 and CDR2: SNHLY, FYNNEI. This CDR3 has 14 residues. The CDR3, as DNA: TGTGCCAGCATCTTTCCGCAAGGGAACACTGAAGCTTTCTTT. It codes for CASIFPQGNTEAFF. The entire variable domain, with the rest obtained from reference TRBV2 and TRBJ1-1, is as follows: EPEVTQTPSHQVTQMGQEVILRCVPISNHLYFYWYRQILGQKVEFLVSFYNNEISEKSEIFDDQFSVERPDGSNFTLKIRSTKLEDSAMYFCASIFPQGNTEAFFGQGTRLTVV.

CDR3 sequence: CASSRTGLAGGEQYF. The CDR3 coding sequence is TGTGCCAGCAGCCGAACCGGACTAGCGGGAGGCGAGCAGTACTTC. This sequence joins TRBV7-9 and TRBJ2-7; TRBD2 matches at 14 bases. CDR1 SEHNR and CDR2 FQNEAQ come from the germline V gene (reference sequence). The CDR3 consists of 15 residues. Trimming took 5 bases from V and 6 from J; bases not matched to a gene: 6.

The V and J genes are TRBV18 and TRBJ2-4; tentatively, D is TRBD1 or TRBD2 (6 bases each). The ends were cut back, 2 bases at V and 6 bases at J, with 11 bases in the middle. The germline V gene encodes CDR1 KGHSH and CDR2 LQKENI. CDR3 size: 14 residues. The CDR3 region has the DNA TGTGCCAGCTCACCAGGGGGGCCGGGAAACATTCAGTACTTC. As protein: CASSPGGPGNIQYF.

This sequence joins TRBV5-4 and TRBJ2-6; D may be TRBD1 (6 bases). Trimming took 0 bases from V and 3 from J, leaving 7 bases between them. CDR3 size: 15 residues. Germline V lookup: CDR1 SGHNT, CDR2 YYREEE (reference sequence). The CDR3 DNA sequence: TGTGCCAGCAGCTTGGGGGGGCTTGGGGCCAACGTCCTGACTTTC. This gives the protein CASSLGGLGANVLTF.

This clone was counted only a few times. The rearrangement links TRBV7-9 to TRBJ1-1, with 7 bases aligning to TRBD1. CDR1 is SEHNR and CDR2 is FQNEAQ in the germline V gene (reference sequence). V shed 3 bases, J shed 5 bases, and the junction held 6 bases outside the gene matches. This CDR3 has 14 amino acids. The CDR3 region is CASSLETGWTEAFF. Written as DNA, the CDR3 is TGTGCCAGCAGCTTGGAGACAGGGTGGACTGAAGCTTTCTTT. The full variable domain, in which reference TRBV7-9 and TRBJ1-1 provide the parts outside the CDR3, is DTGVSQNPRHKITKRGQNVTFRCDPISEHNRLYWYRQTLGQGPEFLTYFQNEAQLEKSRLLSDRFSAERPKGSFSTLEIQRTEQGDSAMYLCASSLETGWTEAFFGQGTRLTVV.

The chain links TRBV7-8 to TRBJ2-5; D not resolved. In germline, CDR1 is SGHVS, CDR2 FQNEAQ. V was cut by 2 bases and J by 1 base, with 8 bases left in between. CDR3 size: 14 residues. CDR3 coding DNA: TGTGCCAGCAGCTTAAGGCGGACCCAAGAGACCCAGTACTTC. This sequence encodes CASSLRRTQETQYF.

The V gene is TRBV5-6, the J gene TRBJ1-5; D possibly corresponds to TRBD1 (5 bases). This CDR3 has 16 residues. V was pared by 1 base and J by 2 bases, with 13 bases between. Germline V lookup: CDR1 SGHDT, CDR2 YYEEEE. CDR3 residues: CASSLLGPGGNQPQHF. The CDR3 DNA follows: TGTGCCAGCAGCTTGTTGGGGCCTGGGGGCAATCAGCCCCAGCATTTT.

V is TRBV7-2 and J is TRBJ2-4; TRBD1 or TRBD2 may be the D gene (5 bases each). There are 14 residues in the CDR3. Germline V gene sequence: CDR1 SGHTA, CDR2 FQGNSA. Trimming cost V 3 bases and J 8 bases, with 14 bases left between them. CDR3 coding DNA: TGTGCCAGCAGCTTGGGGAAAAGGGGAGACATTCAGTACTTC. Translating it yields CASSLGKRGDIQYF. The full variable domain, with the rest looked up from reference TRBV7-2 and TRBJ2-4, is GAGVSQSPSNKVTEKGKDVELRCDPISGHTALYWYRQSLGQGLEFLIYFQGNSAPDKSGLPSDRFSAERTGGSVSTLTIQRTQQEDSAVYLCASSLGKRGDIQYFGAGTRLSVL.

A single count supports this clone. This chain connects TRBV7-2 to TRBJ2-2, with 7 bases identical to TRBD2. CDR3 length equals 15 residues. V shed 4 bases, J shed 3 bases, and the junction held 5 bases outside the gene matches. Per germline, CDR1 SGHTA and CDR2 FQGNSA. The CDR3 loop reads CASSYGLVDTGELFF. The CDR3 region has the DNA TGTGCCAGCAGCTACGGACTAGTTGACACCGGGGAGCTGTTTTTT.

This rearrangement joins TRBV5-1 to TRBJ2-5, with 10 bases matching TRBD1. CDR1 SGHRS and CDR2 YFSETQ come from the germline V gene. The trim removed 3 bases at V and 3 bases at J, leaving 5 bases unmatched. CDR3 size: 15 residues. The CDR3: CASSSQGTGEETQYF. The CDR3 DNA follows: TGCGCCAGCAGCTCGCAAGGGACAGGGGAAGAGACCCAGTACTTC.

Comment on this clone: The same CDR3 arises from other DNA sequences in this sample as well. The gene calls are TRBV6-5 and TRBJ2-5; D is possibly TRBD1 or TRBD2 (5 bases each). The CDR3 has 15 residues. V lost 0 bases to trimming and J lost 1 base, with 9 bases between them. Germline CDR1 is MNHEY and CDR2 is SVGAGI. CDR3 amino acids: CASSYSRDGQETQYF. The CDR3 coding sequence is TGTGCCAGCAGTTACTCTAGGGACGGCCAAGAGACCCAGTACTTC.

This chain links TRBV19 with TRBJ2-7, with TRBD2 as a possible D gene (7 bases). This CDR3 comprises 12 residues. The germline gives CDR1 LNHDA, CDR2 SQIVND (reference sequence). V was shortened by 2 bases and J by 9 bases, with 11 bases between the two germline ends. The CDR3 sequence: CASSIPGGVQYF. CDR3 nucleotides: TGTGCCAGTAGTATACCGGGGGGCGTGCAGTACTTC.

CDR3 in amino acids: CASSYSGLANQETQYF. CDR3 bases: TGTGCCAGCAGTTACTCGGGACTAGCCAACCAAGAGACCCAGTACTTC. The chain couples TRBV6-5 to TRBJ2-5, with TRBD2 matching over 9 bases. Unmatched junction bases numbered 2, after V lost 0 bases and J lost 0 bases. CDR1 MNHEY and CDR2 SVGAGI come from the germline V gene. The CDR3 has 16 residues.

The chain links TRBV6-1 to TRBJ2-4; 7 bases agree with TRBD1. Germline-derived CDR1 and CDR2 are MNHNS and SASEGT. CDR3 length: 16 amino acids. Trimming at V came to 2 bases and at J to 0 bases, leaving 4 bases not matched to a gene. In nucleotides, the CDR3 is TGTGCCAGCAGTGAAAGGGACAGATTAGCCAAAAACATTCAGTACTTC. Its translation is CASSERDRLAKNIQYF.

V and J are TRBV2 and TRBJ1-2; no definite D call. The CDR3 contains 14 residues. Looked up from germline, CDR1 is SNHLY and CDR2 is FYNNEI. V shed 3 bases and J shed 3 bases, with 11 bases lying between them. The CDR3 region has the DNA TGTGCCAGCAGTGACCCGGGAATCCACTATGGCTACACCTTC. This gives the protein CASSDPGIHYGYTF.

This chain links TRBV28 with TRBJ1-5; D possibly corresponds to TRBD1 (5 bases). CDR1 is MDHEN and CDR2 is SYDVKM in the germline V gene. The CDR3 spans 14 residues. V was clipped by 7 bases and J by 6 bases, with 16 bases between them. The CDR3 is CASNRSGFRQPQHF. In nucleotides, the CDR3 is TGTGCCAGCAATCGCTCAGGGTTTCGTCAGCCCCAGCATTTT.

V usage is TRBV2 and J usage is TRBJ1-3; D gene uncertain. The CDR3 extends over 14 amino acids. The V gene lost 7 bases and the J gene lost 0 bases, with 10 bases spanning the gap. Germline V CDR1 and CDR2: SNHLY, FYNNEI. Here the CDR3 reads CASTLEFSGNTIYF. CDR3 nucleotides: TGTGCCAGCACTCTGGAGTTCTCTGGAAACACCATATATTTT.

V gene TRBV5-4 combines with J gene TRBJ1-2; maybe TRBD1 (6 bases). CDR1 SGHNT and CDR2 YYREEE come from the germline V gene (reference sequence). CDR3 length: 13 amino acids. V was pared by 5 bases and J by 0 bases, with 8 bases between. CDR3 residues: CASRDSTNYGYTF. The CDR3 DNA is TGTGCCAGCAGGGACAGTACTAACTATGGCTACACCTTC.

The gene calls are TRBV4-3 and TRBJ2-7, with TRBD1 matching over 9 bases. Germline trimming cut 2 bases from V and 9 bases from J; bases unmatched to any gene: 5. CDR3 length: 13 residues. Germline V CDR1 and CDR2: LGHNA, YSLEER. In nucleotides, the CDR3 is TGCGCCAGCAGCCAATCCCCGGGACAGGGGCAGTACTTC. Its protein product is CASSQSPGQGQYF.

CDR3 in amino acids: CASSIRGDAKNIQYF. DNA of the CDR3: TGTGCCAGTAGTATCAGGGGGGACGCCAAAAACATTCAGTACTTC. The chain links TRBV19 to TRBJ2-4; D is possibly TRBD1 (7 bases). Trimming left V 3 bases short and J 1 base short, with 10 bases between. The CDR3 is 15 amino acids. Germline V gives CDR1 LNHDA, CDR2 SQIVND (reference sequence).

The chain links TRBV6-1 to TRBJ2-6; D unresolved. This CDR3 region has 14 residues. Germline CDR1 is MNHNS and CDR2 is SASEGT. Deletions cut 8 bases from V and 0 bases from J, with 8 bases between. The CDR3 loop is CASDHSSGANVLTF. The CDR3 DNA follows: TGTGCCAGCGACCATAGCTCTGGGGCCAACGTCCTGACTTTC.

The J gene is TRBJ2-2, the V gene TRBV19, with TRBD1 matching over 11 bases. With V trimmed by 9 bases and J by 4 bases, 7 bases remained unmatched. Germline V gene sequence: CDR1 LNHDA, CDR2 SQIVND (reference sequence). The CDR3 is 15 residues long. The DNA for the CDR3 is TGTGCCAGCCGTACCGGGACAGGGGGCACCGGGGAGCTGTTTTTT. It is translated as CASRTGTGGTGELFF.

This chain uses TRBV21-1 with TRBJ1-1; the DNA was not compared with TRBD1, the D call given in the table. TRBV21-1 is recorded as a pseudogene. CDR3 length: 12 residues. The CDR3 reads CASSKSGCEAFF. CDR3 coding DNA: TGTGCCAGCAGCAAAAGTGGCTGTGAAGCTTTCTTT.

The count of this clone is one. The V gene is TRBV30, the J gene TRBJ1-1; 7 bases match TRBD1. The length of the CDR3 is 14 residues. Germline trimming cut 3 bases from V and 0 bases from J; bases unmatched to any gene: 4. CDR1 and CDR2 from the germline V gene are GTSNPN and SVGIG (reference sequence). For the CDR3, the DNA is TGTGCCTGGAGAACGACAGGGTTGAACACTGAAGCTTTCTTT. Translation gives CAWRTTGLNTEAFF.

The chain employs TRBV30 and TRBJ1-2; D not resolved. CDR1 is GTSNPN, CDR2 SVGIG, per germline (reference sequence). The CDR3 contains 13 residues. The germline V and J ends were trimmed by 4 bases and 6 bases, with 15 bases remaining between them. CDR3 nucleotides: TGTGCCTGGATTAGGTTGGTGGAGCATGGCTACACCTTC. This translates into CAWIRLVEHGYTF.

This chain's CDR3 is CASSLVGHAEAFF. CDR3 nucleotide sequence: TGTGCCAGCAGCTTAGTGGGCCACGCTGAAGCTTTCTTT. The chain carries TRBV11-2 and TRBJ1-1; D gene unclear. This CDR3 comprises 13 residues. Germline CDR1 is SGHAT and CDR2 is FQNNGV. V was clipped by 1 base and J by 6 bases, with 9 bases between them.